One sample yielded the 8 T cell receptor beta chains listed below, sequenced in a study of blood T cell repertoires in COVID-19. Clones were read by immunoSEQ multiplex PCR, and TCRdb kept only the in-frame ones, dropping some. This sample has about 270,000 clones; 82% occur once, and the top ten carry roughly 3%. Sequencing was performed on peripheral blood. The receptors derive from a woman aged 18-29 years with acute or convalescent COVID-19.

V is TRBV7-9 and J is TRBJ2-2; possibly TRBD1 for D (6 bases). Per germline, CDR1 SEHNR and CDR2 FQNEAQ (reference sequence). V lost 5 bases to trimming and J lost 1 base, with 14 bases between them. The CDR3 length is 16 residues. The CDR3 coding sequence is TGTGCCAGCAGCCAATTCAGGGGAAAGAACACCGGGGAGCTGTTTTTT. As protein: CASSQFRGKNTGELFF.

This chain joins TRBV28 and TRBJ1-4; D uncertain. From germline, CDR1 is MDHEN and CDR2 SYDVKM. There are 13 residues in the CDR3. The V end lost 4 bases, the J end lost 8 bases, and 11 bases lay between the germline ends. CDR3: CASSSHSKEKLFF. In nucleotides, the CDR3 is TGTGCCAGCAGTTCCCACTCCAAGGAAAAACTGTTTTTT.

The chain couples TRBV28 to TRBJ1-1; D uncertain. Germline V gives CDR1 MDHEN, CDR2 SYDVKM. The CDR3 sequence is 13 residues long. Trimming pared 4 bases from V and 8 bases from J, leaving 14 bases between. DNA for the CDR3: TGTGCCAGCAGTTCGGGATTTGCAGACGAAGCTTTCTTT. Its translation is CASSSGFADEAFF.

This chain connects TRBV7-9 to TRBJ1-5; 8 nucleotides match TRBD1. The CDR3 sequence is 16 residues long. Germline-derived CDR1 and CDR2 are SEHNR and FQNEAQ (reference sequence). V was clipped by 4 bases and J by 4 bases; unmatched bases: 9. The CDR3 loop is CASSWGQAGGNQPQHF. The DNA for the CDR3 is TGTGCCAGCAGCTGGGGACAGGCCGGGGGGAATCAGCCCCAGCATTTT.

The rearrangement links TRBV30 to TRBJ1-5, with 9 bases identical to TRBD1. The CDR3 extends over 15 amino acids. V lost 6 bases to trimming and J lost 6 bases; unmatched junction nucleotides: 12. The V gene's germline CDR1 is GTSNPN and CDR2 SVGIG (reference sequence). CDR3 nucleotide sequence: TGTGCCTGCCGCACAGGGGGCGGTTTCACTCAGCCCCAGCATTTT. Protein sequence: CACRTGGGFTQPQHF.

The chain uses TRBV5-5 and TRBJ1-5; D is uncertain. CDR1 is SGHKS, CDR2 YYEKEE, per germline (reference sequence). This CDR3 comprises 14 residues. V lost 1 base, J lost 4 bases, and 9 bases lay in between. The CDR3 nucleotides read TGTGCCAGCAGCTTGATCGATACAAATCAGCCCCAGCATTTT. It translates to CASSLIDTNQPQHF.

This sequence joins TRBV11-2 and TRBJ2-1, with TRBD2 matching over 9 bases. Losses at the gene ends were 4 bases for V and 4 bases for J; bases not matched to a gene: 11. Germline-derived CDR1 and CDR2 are SGHAT and FQNNGV. The CDR3 contains 17 residues. In nucleotides, the CDR3 is TGTGCCAGCAGCTCAAGCAAGTGGCTAGCGGGATACAATGAGCAGTTCTTC. This translates into CASSSSKWLAGYNEQFF.

The chain couples TRBV2 to TRBJ2-7; D gene ambiguous. The CDR3 runs 13 residues. Germline values: CDR1 SNHLY, CDR2 FYNNEI. The germline V and J ends were trimmed by 7 bases and 3 bases, with 13 bases remaining between them. The CDR3 bases are TGTGCCAGCACCCGGCACAGCAACTACGAGCAGTACTTC. Amino acid sequence: CASTRHSNYEQYF.